This note documents a single T cell receptor (beta chain) sequence. Per the germline V gene, CDR1 is LNHNV and CDR2 is YYDKDF (reference sequence). This CDR3 is built from 13 residues. The germline V and J ends were trimmed by 6 bases and 2 bases, with 8 bases remaining between them. In the original analysis: The authors estimated nucleated cell counts from reference gene primer amplification. Repertoires were generated with immunoSEQ multiplex PCR, while TCRdb's copy carries only in-frame clones and drops some. V, J and clone size derive from that table, while D and trimming were established from the DNA sequence. The table records 100,000 to 150,000 clones, approximately 83% of them present only once. This entry belongs to a study of blood T cell repertoires in COVID-19.

This TCR was recovered from a woman over 75 with acute or convalescent COVID-19. The chain has TRBV15 and TRBJ1-5; the D gene is possibly TRBD1 (6 bases). Source material: peripheral blood. In DNA form, the CDR3 reads TGTGCCACCAGACAGGGTGGCAATCAGCCCCAGCATTTT. Translation: CATRQGGNQPQHF. The full variable domain, rest sourced from reference TRBV15 and TRBJ1-5, is DAMVIQNPRYQVTQFGKPVTLSCSQTLNHNVMYWYQQKSSQAPKLLFHYYDKDFNNEADTPDNFQSRRPNTSFCFLDIRSPGLGDTAMYLCATRQGGNQPQHFGDGTRLSIL.